The text below deals with one T cell receptor beta chain. Generated by immunoSEQ multiplex PCR, the TCRdb table keeps only in-frame clones and is missing some. This table has about 190,000 clones, about 90% appearing once. The data belong to a study of control samples from healthy donors and cancer patients. Looked up from germline, CDR1 is MRHNA and CDR2 is SNTAGT. CDR3 length: 16 residues. Trimming pared 4 bases from V and 6 bases from J, leaving 21 bases between. The TCR was taken from a man aged 25-45 years in good health. The sample consisted of blood. The J gene is TRBJ1-1, the V gene TRBV6-4; D is unresolved. The CDR3 protein is CASSVSDFREAPEAFF. The CDR3, as DNA: TGTGCCAGCAGTGTTTCGGACTTTCGGGAAGCCCCTGAAGCTTTCTTT.